The present entry profiles one TCR beta chain with its context. The sample has other DNA sequences that encode this CDR3 too. This record belongs to a study of shared clonotypes between healthy human individuals. The CDR3 contains 12 residues. V lost 0 bases to trimming and J lost 4 bases, with 5 bases between them. Germline CDR1 reads SGHRS; CDR2 reads YFSETQ. Per sorted-subset replicate PCR, input was approximately 0.2 ug DNA, representing roughly 30,000 T cell genomes. Profiling relied on immunoSEQ multiplex PCR, and the TCRdb table lists in-frame clones only, not all of them. The data hold over a million clones, with 75% to 85% observed a single time.

This TCR derives from a man younger than 30 in good health. Some clones in this sample may be carry-over from other donors' samples. V gene TRBV5-1 combines with J gene TRBJ2-7; no definite D call. Sequenced material: memory CD4+ T cells from PBMCs. Subset of the sample: CD45RA-negative fraction. CDR3 residues: CASSLEGYEQYF. CDR3 DNA: TGCGCCAGCAGCTTGGAGGGATACGAGCAGTACTTC.